The clone carrying this TCR beta chain is termed medium-sized (0.01 to 0.1%). The antigen remains unidentified. This sample is part of a study of Graves' ophthalmopathy and Graves' hyperthyroidism. Study-level information: Peripheral blood was obtained at first diagnosis, ahead of any treatment. General study points: Blood was where most expanded thyroid clonotypes above 0.001 frequency also turned up. The model flagged ophthalmopathy progression at 65% to 71% sensitivity and 72% to 85% specificity. A 13-signature model separated ophthalmopathy from stable hyperthyroidism, reaching roughly 85% sensitivity and 81.08% specificity cross-validated.

This CDR3 is built from 15 residues. Per germline, CDR1 SNHLY and CDR2 FYNNEI. V shed 5 bases, J shed 10 bases, and the junction held 9 bases outside the gene matches. RNA served as the template for amplifying TCR beta CDR3 regions. Investigators did first-round RT-PCR with HTBI primers, then second-round multiplex PCR. TCRdb fed the multiplex PCR reads into MiXCR, producing one record per CDR3 protein. This sample has approximately 37,000 distinct CDR3 sequences, with more than 45% found just once. The rearrangement joins TRBV2 to TRBJ1-6; 9 bases align to TRBD1. The source of this sequence is an adult man with Graves' ophthalmopathy. The source material was peripheral blood. The CDR3 sequence is CASSRLTGGASPLHF. In nucleotides, the CDR3 is TGTGCCAGCAGTCGCTTAACAGGGGGCGCATCACCCCTCCACTTT.